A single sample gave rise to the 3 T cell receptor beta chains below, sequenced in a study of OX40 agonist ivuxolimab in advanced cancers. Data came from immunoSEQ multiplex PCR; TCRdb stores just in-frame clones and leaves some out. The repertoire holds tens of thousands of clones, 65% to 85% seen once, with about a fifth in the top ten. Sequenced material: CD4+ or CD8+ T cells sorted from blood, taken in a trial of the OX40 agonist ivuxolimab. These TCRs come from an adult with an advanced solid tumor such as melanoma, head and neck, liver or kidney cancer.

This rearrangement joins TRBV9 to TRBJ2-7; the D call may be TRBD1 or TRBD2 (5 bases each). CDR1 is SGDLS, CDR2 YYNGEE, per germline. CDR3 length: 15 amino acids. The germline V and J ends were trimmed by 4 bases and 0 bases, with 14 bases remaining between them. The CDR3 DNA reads TGTGCCAGCAGCCCGAGTCCGGGGCCCTCCTACGAGCAGTACTTC. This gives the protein CASSPSPGPSYEQYF.

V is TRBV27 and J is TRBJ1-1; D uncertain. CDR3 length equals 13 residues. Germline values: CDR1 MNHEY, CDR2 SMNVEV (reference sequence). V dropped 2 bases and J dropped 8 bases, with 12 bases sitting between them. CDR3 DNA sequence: TGTGCCAGCAGTTTACTGGGGAACGGAGAAGCTTTCTTT. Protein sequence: CASSLLGNGEAFF.

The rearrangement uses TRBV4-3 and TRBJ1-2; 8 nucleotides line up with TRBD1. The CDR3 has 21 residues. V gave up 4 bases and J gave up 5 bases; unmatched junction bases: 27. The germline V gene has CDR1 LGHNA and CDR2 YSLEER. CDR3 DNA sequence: TGCGCCAGCAGCCTCGGGACAGGCGGCGAGGTCCCCTCAATCAAGCGGTATGGCTACACCTTC. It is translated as CASSLGTGGEVPSIKRYGYTF.